This T cell receptor beta chain was retrieved from a study of cytomegalovirus exposure and HLA in healthy donors. As for the study in general: One earlier analysis, a look at some 180 million T cells, found roughly 120 million unique TCR beta sequences.

PCR involved 60 Vbeta and 13 Jbeta primers. Assay: immunoSEQ multiplex PCR; the TCRdb copy retains only in-frame clones and omits some. The sample has 150,000 to 180,000 clones; 75% to 85% are singletons. Notes on the study in general: A later analysis reportedly found fewer N-insertions in an Asian-associated ancestry cluster than the roughly 680-donor mean. Later analysis suggested links between common viral pathogens and several top significant clusters.

The germline V gene has CDR1 LGHNT and CDR2 FRNRAP. V gave up 1 base and J gave up 2 bases; unmatched junction bases: 7. This CDR3 comprises 16 residues. About this clone: Its antigen is not identified.

Sequencing used PBMCs. The rearrangement joins TRBV12-5 to TRBJ1-2, with 7 nucleotides matching TRBD1. The sequence derives from a man aged 30 to 39 in good health and CMV-seropositive. The CDR3 DNA follows: TGTGCTAGTGGTTTGGCACAGGGGTCTTCGAACTATGGCTACACCTTC. As protein: CASGLAQGSSNYGYTF.